Listed below are T cell receptor beta chains from one sample, sequenced in a study of T-cell memory formation after mild COVID-19. A single record per CDR3 protein comes from TCRdb applying MiXCR to the 5' RACE reads. This table has about 200,000 distinct CDR3 sequences, over 9.5% appearing once. Material: PBMCs or a T cell subset sorted from them (not recorded which). These receptors came from a man younger than 35 who had mild COVID-19 (a few samples of this study predate the infection). Cell type and time point are not known. Both conserved end residues are part of each CDR3. The D gene is left open where the match is weak. Only part of the rows carry a size: once, few, many, or a class if the clone is expanded.

V	size	D	J	DNA	CDR3
TRBV18	few	NA	TRBJ2-5	TGTGCCAGCTCACCACCGATATGGGGCGGGGTCCCCCTCCTGGAGACCCAGTACTTC	CASSPPIWGGVPLLETQYF
TRBV2	NA	TRBD2	TRBJ2-1	TGTGCCAGCAGTGAGCTGCTAGCGGGGGGCGGGGAGCAGTTCTTC	CASSELLAGGGEQFF
TRBV7-6	NA	NA	TRBJ2-1	TGTGCCAGCAGCACAGAACCTCTAAGTTCTCAGCTCTTC	CASSTEPLSSQLF
TRBV20-1	few	NA	TRBJ1-5	TGCAGTGCGACACAGGGCGAGCTTGGGGAGCCCCAGCATTTT	CSATQGELGEPQHF
TRBV11-3	NA	NA	TRBJ2-3	TGTGCCAGCAGCCCCCCAGGGGCCCCAGATACGCAGTATTTT	CASSPPGAPDTQYF
TRBV5-1	NA	TRBD1	TRBJ2-2	TGCGCCAGCAGCTGGGGACAGCGTTTGGACACCGGGGAGCTGTTTTTT	CASSWGQRLDTGELFF
TRBV7-8	few	TRBD2	TRBJ2-7	TGTGCCAGCAGTTGGACCGGGACTAGCTACGAGCAGTACTTC	CASSWTGTSYEQYF
TRBV5-1	few	NA	TRBJ2-6	TGCGCCAGCAGCCCCGTCGGGGGGCGGTCTGGGGCCAACGTCCTGACTTTC	CASSPVGGRSGANVLTF
TRBV5-1	many	NA	TRBJ2-1	TGCGCCAGCAGCTTGGTTCCGGCCGGTGAGCAGTTCTTC	CASSLVPAGEQFF
TRBV11-1	few	NA	TRBJ2-7	TGTGCCAGCAGCCCGCGGACGGTCTACGAGCAGTACTTC	CASSPRTVYEQYF
TRBV29-1	few	NA	TRBJ1-1	TGCAGCGTCCGAGGGCCTGGTATTCGGAACACTGAAGCTTTCTTT	CSVRGPGIRNTEAFF
TRBV7-9	few	TRBD1	TRBJ2-5	TGTGCCAGCAGCCCCCAGACAGGGCAAGAGACCCAGTACTTC	CASSPQTGQETQYF
TRBV7-9	few	TRBD1	TRBJ2-2	TGTGCCAGCAGCTTAGTCTTCGGGACAGCCCGACCCGGGGAGCTGTTTTTT	CASSLVFGTARPGELFF
TRBV7-9	NA	NA	TRBJ1-4	TGTGCCAGCAGCTTAGGGAGCGAGGGGAACAAACTGTTTTTT	CASSLGSEGNKLFF
TRBV20-1	many	TRBD2	TRBJ2-3	TGCAGTGCTAGCCCCATGAAGCGTAGCGGGGGGGCTCCAGATACGCAGTATTTT	CSASPMKRSGGAPDTQYF
TRBV9	few	TRBD1	TRBJ2-3	TGTGCCAGCAGCCTCGTCCCAGGGACAGTCCCTTCTAGCACAGATACGCAGTATTTT	CASSLVPGTVPSSTDTQYF
TRBV3-1	few	NA	TRBJ2-3	TGTGCCAGCAGCCAGGGGGGACCGTCCGATACGCAGTATTTT	CASSQGGPSDTQYF
TRBV18	NA	NA	TRBJ1-2	TGTGCCAGCTCACCACCGAATCCAGGGGTCGTCTATGGCTACACCTTC	CASSPPNPGVVYGYTF
TRBV3-1	many	NA	TRBJ1-2	TGTGCCAGCAGCCAACACGGGACGGACTACTATGGCTACACCTTC	CASSQHGTDYYGYTF
TRBV15	NA	TRBD1	TRBJ2-1	TGTGCCACCAGCAGAGATTTTGGAAGACAGGGACGTGAGCAGTTCTTC	CATSRDFGRQGREQFF
TRBV7-7	few	NA	TRBJ2-1	TGTGCCAGCAGCTTACCGGGGGCGGGTTACAATGAGCAGTTCTTC	CASSLPGAGYNEQFF
TRBV7-9	many	NA	TRBJ1-1	TGTGCCAGCAGCTTAGGAATTGGGTCAGGCTCGAACACTGAAGCTTTCTTT	CASSLGIGSGSNTEAFF